Reported below is one TCR beta chain. Its matching antigen is unknown. These data originate in a study of CXCR3-negative and CXCR3-positive naive CD8 T cells. UMI-labeled TRB cDNA libraries were prepared by 5' RACE. TCRdb reprocessed the 5' RACE reads; each CDR3 protein has one entry and no DNA is given. Here the sample table reports around 63,000 distinct CDR3 sequences. Study observations and caveats: Memory, not naive, CXCR3-negative and CXCR3-positive cells differed in TRBV-TRBJ usage. Partial loss of CXCR3 expression followed cryopreservation; most assays used fresh PBMCs. CXCR3-positive naive cells carried more hydrophobic TRB CDR3s than CXCR3-negative naive cells did.

This TCR was sampled from a human donor in good health. Some clones in this sample may be carry-over from other donors' samples. Sequencing was done on a sample of naive CXCR3+ CD8+ T cells from blood. The subset here: CD45RO-CCR7+CD27+CD95- naive CD8+ T cells expressing CXCR3 (TNR3+).

The CDR3 region is CSVETSGVGTDTQYF. The gene calls are TRBV29-1 and TRBJ2-3; TCRdb proposes TRBD2, but this gene call is untestable without DNA. Per germline, CDR1 SQVTM and CDR2 ANQGSEA. The CDR3 consists of 15 residues.